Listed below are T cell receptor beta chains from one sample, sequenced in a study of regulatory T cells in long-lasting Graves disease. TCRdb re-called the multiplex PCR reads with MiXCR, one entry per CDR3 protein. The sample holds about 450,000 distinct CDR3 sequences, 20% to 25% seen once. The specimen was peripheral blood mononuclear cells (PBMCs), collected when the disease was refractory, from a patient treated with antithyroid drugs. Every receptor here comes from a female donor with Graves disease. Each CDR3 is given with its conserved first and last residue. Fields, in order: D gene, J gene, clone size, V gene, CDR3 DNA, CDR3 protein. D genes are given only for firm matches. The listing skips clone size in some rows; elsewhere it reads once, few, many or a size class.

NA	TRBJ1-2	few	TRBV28	TGTGCCAGCAGCCTGAGACGGGTCGGCTACACCTTC	CASSLRRVGYTF
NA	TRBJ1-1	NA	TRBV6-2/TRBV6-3	TGTGCCAGCAGTGAAGTCTTAGAAGGCTTTGTTGGGGGGCCGAACACTGAAGCTTTCTTT	CASSEVLEGFVGGPNTEAFF
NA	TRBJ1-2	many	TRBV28	TGTGCCAGCGTGCAACCGGGATTTATTTATGGCTACACCTTC	CASVQPGFIYGYTF
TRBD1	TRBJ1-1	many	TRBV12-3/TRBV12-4	TGTGCCAGCAGTTCCCGGACAGGAAAAAACACTGAAGCTTTCTTT	CASSSRTGKNTEAFF
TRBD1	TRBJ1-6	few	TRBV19	TGTGCCAGTAACCTACAGGGGGTGAATTCACCCCTCCACTTT	CASNLQGVNSPLHF
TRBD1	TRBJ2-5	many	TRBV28	TGTGCCAGCAGAAAGACAGGGGGGCAAGAGACCCAGTACTTC	CASRKTGGQETQYF
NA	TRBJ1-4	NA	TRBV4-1	TGCGCCAGCAGCCAAGAGGGAGGGGCTGATGAAAAACTGTTTTTT	CASSQEGGADEKLFF
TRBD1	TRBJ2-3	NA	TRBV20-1	TGCAGTGCTAGGGGACAGCGAACCTCTAGCACAGATACGCAGTATTTT	CSARGQRTSSTDTQYF
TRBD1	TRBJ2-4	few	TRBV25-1	TGTGCCAGCAGCGACGCGGGACAGGGGGTTGCCAAAAACATTCAGTACTTC	CASSDAGQGVAKNIQYF
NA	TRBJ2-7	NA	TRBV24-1	TGTGCCACCAGTGATTTGCCGGGATCCGAGCAGTACTTC	CATSDLPGSEQYF
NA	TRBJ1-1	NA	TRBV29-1	TGCAGCGTTAGGGGGGCGCATAAATCTTTCTTT	CSVRGAHKSFF
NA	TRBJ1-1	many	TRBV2	TGTGCCAGCGACAGAACGAACACTGAAGCTTTCTTT	CASDRTNTEAFF
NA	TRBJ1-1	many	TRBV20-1	TGCAGTGCCAGGTCTGTTACAGGGAACACTGAAGCTTTCTTT	CSARSVTGNTEAFF
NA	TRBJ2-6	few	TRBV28	TGTGCCAGCAGTGCAGGCGGGACATTCTCTGGGGCCAACGTCCTGACTTTC	CASSAGGTFSGANVLTF
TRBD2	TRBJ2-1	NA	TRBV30	TGTGCCTCTAGCGGGAGCTACAATGAGCAGTTCTTC	CASSGSYNEQFF
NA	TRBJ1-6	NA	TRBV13	TGTGCCAGCAGCAACGGTAATAATTCACCCCTCCACTTT	CASSNGNNSPLHF
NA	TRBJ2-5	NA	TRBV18	TGTGCCAGCTCACCACCGATTGTCTTAAATCAAGAGACCCAGTACTTC	CASSPPIVLNQETQYF
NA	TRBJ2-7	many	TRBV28	TGTGCCAGCATAGCCTTTAGCGCGTCCTACGAGCAGTACTTC	CASIAFSASYEQYF
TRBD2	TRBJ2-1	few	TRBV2	TGTGCCAGCACCACCCGGGGTGGACTAGCGGGAAGCAGCGAGCAGTTCTTC	CASTTRGGLAGSSEQFF
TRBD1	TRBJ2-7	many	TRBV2	TGTGCCAGCAGTGTTGGGACAGGGATGTACGAGCAGTACTTC	CASSVGTGMYEQYF
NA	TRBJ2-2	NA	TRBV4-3	TGCGCCAGCAGCCAAGAAAATTACAGGGACACCGGGGAGCTGTTTTTT	CASSQENYRDTGELFF
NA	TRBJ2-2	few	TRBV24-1	TGTGCCACCAGTGAGCCTAGTAACACCGGGGAGCTGTTTTTT	CATSEPSNTGELFF
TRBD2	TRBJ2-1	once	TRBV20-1	TGCAGTGCTAGAGGGGAGTGGGGGGGGAACAATGAGCAGTTCTTC	CSARGEWGGNNEQFF
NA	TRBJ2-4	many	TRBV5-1	TGCGCCAGCAGGGGATCCAAAAACATTCAGTACTTC	CASRGSKNIQYF
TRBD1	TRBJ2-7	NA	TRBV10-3	TGTGCCATCGGGACAGGGCTCTACGAGCAGTACTTC	CAIGTGLYEQYF
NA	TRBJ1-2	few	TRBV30	TGTGCCTGGAGGTTACAGGGCTACACCTTC	CAWRLQGYTF
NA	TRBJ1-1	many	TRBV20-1	TGCAGTGCTAGAGTTTGGGAGTCGAACACTGAAGCTTTCTTT	CSARVWESNTEAFF
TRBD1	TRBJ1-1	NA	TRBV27	TGTGCCAGCCGGTGGGGACAGGGGAGTACTGAAGCTTTCTTT	CASRWGQGSTEAFF
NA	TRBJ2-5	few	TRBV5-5	TGTGCCAGCAGCTTCTCCGGGGGCCAAGAGACCCAGTACTTC	CASSFSGGQETQYF
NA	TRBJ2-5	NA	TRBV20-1	TGCAGTGCTAGAGAGGGGCGGTCGTACCAAGAGACCCAGTACTTC	CSAREGRSYQETQYF
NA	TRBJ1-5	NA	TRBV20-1	TGCAGTGCTGAAGGGGCTGGATCCTACGGCAATCAGCCCCAGCATTTT	CSAEGAGSYGNQPQHF
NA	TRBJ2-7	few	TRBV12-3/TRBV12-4	TGTGCCAGCAGAAACACCAGGAGCTCCTACGAGCAGTACTTC	CASRNTRSSYEQYF
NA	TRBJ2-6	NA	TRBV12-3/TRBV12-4	TGTGCCAGCAGTTCCCCGACGGAGAAATCTGGGGCCAACGTCCTGGCTTTC	CASSSPTEKSGANVLAF
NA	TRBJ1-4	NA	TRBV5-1	TGCGCCAGCAGCTTGGTCGGAGGGTTAGACGGAAAACTGTTTTTT	CASSLVGGLDGKLFF
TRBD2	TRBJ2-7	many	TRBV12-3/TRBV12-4	TGTGCCAGCAGTTCACTAGCGGGAGTCCACGAGCAGTACTTC	CASSSLAGVHEQYF
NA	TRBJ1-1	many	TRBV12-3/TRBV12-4	TGTGCCAGCAGTTTGATAGGACCTGAAGCTTTCTTT	CASSLIGPEAFF
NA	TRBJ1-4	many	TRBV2	TGTGCCACCCGCCCCGGTCCATCGGAGGAAAAACTGTTTTTT	CATRPGPSEEKLFF
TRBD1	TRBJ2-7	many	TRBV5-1	TGCGCCAGCAGCTTTATCAGGGGGCGGAACGAGCAGTACTTC	CASSFIRGRNEQYF
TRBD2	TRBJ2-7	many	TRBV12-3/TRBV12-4	TGTGCCAGCAGAACGACGTCGGGGGGTCTCTACGAGCAGTACTTC	CASRTTSGGLYEQYF
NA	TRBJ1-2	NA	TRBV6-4	TGTGCCAACAGCTTAAACCCAGGAACAGCCTATGGCTACACCTTC	CANSLNPGTAYGYTF
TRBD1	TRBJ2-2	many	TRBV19	TGTGCCAGCAGCACGGGACAGGGGAACACCGGGGAGCTGTTTTTT	CASSTGQGNTGELFF
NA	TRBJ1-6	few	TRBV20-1	TGCAGTGCTTCTAAGAGCTCTTTCGGCTATAATTCACCCCTCCACTTT	CSASKSSFGYNSPLHF
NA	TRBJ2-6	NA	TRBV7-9	TGTGCCAGCAGCTTGCTTGGCAACTTCCGCTCTGGGGCCAACGTCCTGACTTTC	CASSLLGNFRSGANVLTF
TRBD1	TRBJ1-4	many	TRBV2	TGTGCCAGCAGGGAACAGGGGCGATATGAAAAACTGTTTTTT	CASREQGRYEKLFF
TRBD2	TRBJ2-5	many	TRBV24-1	TGTGCCACCGCGCCCGCAAACGGACTAGCTGATGAAGAGACCCAGTACTTC	CATAPANGLADEETQYF
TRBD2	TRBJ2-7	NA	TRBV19	TGTGCCAGTAGATCCAGGACTAGCGGATCCTACGAGCAGTACTTC	CASRSRTSGSYEQYF
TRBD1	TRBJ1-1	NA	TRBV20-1	TGCAGTGCTAGAGATCGCAGGGGGGCCACTGAAGCTTTCTTT	CSARDRRGATEAFF
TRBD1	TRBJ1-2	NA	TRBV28	TGTGCCAGCAGTCAAACGACAGGGGGCGGCTATGGCTACACCTTC	CASSQTTGGGYGYTF
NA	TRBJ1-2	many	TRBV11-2	TGTGCCAGCAGCTTAGTAAGGGGATACTATGGCTACACCTTC	CASSLVRGYYGYTF
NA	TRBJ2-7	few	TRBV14	TGTGCCAGCAGCCAAGAGGCGGGAAGGTCCTACGAGCAGTACTTC	CASSQEAGRSYEQYF
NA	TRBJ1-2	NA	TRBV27	TGTGCCAGCAGCAGAACAGGGTGGGACTTTTGGGGCTACACCTTC	CASSRTGWDFWGYTF
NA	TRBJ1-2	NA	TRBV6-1	TGTGCCAGCGCTATCGACGGGACAAAAGGCTACACCTTC	CASAIDGTKGYTF
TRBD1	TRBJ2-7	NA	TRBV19	TGTGCCAGTACAAACACCGCCGGGACAGGGACGTACGAGCAGTACTTC	CASTNTAGTGTYEQYF